What follows describes a single TCR beta chain. Its antigen is not known. Trimming shortened V by 2 bases and J by 4 bases, and 4 bases separated the two germline ends. The CDR3 sequence is 11 residues long. From germline, CDR1 is GTSNPN and CDR2 SVGIG (reference sequence). Produced via immunoSEQ multiplex PCR; TCRdb's table is partial and in-frame only. The table lists about 75,000 clones, over 80% of them singletons. The sample belongs to a study of cytomegalovirus exposure and HLA in healthy donors. As for the study in general: The 95 to 150 validation repertoires were produced on the same platform as the 700 or so repertoires of the first cohort. This was reported in a later analysis. Study-wide results and limits: Cytomegalovirus status was reportedly diagnosed by the classifier with high sensitivity and specificity. It was 150 to 200 TCR beta chains that were listed as cytomegalovirus-associated.

Sequencing used PBMCs. The chain links TRBV30 to TRBJ2-3; D is undetermined. This receptor was identified in a man aged 25 to 40 in good health and CMV-seronegative. The CDR3 DNA follows: TGTGCCTGGAGTCCAGCAGATACGCAGTATTTT. It yields the protein CAWSPADTQYF.